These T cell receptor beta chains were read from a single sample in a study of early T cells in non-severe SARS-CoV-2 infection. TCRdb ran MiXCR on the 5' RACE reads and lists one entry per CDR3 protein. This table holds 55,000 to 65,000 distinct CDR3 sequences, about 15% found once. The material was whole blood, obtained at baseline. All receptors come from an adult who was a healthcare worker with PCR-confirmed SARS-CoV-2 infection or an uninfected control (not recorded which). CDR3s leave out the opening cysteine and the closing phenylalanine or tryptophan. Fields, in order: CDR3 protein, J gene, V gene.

ASSLGGTSYNSPLH | TRBJ1-6 | TRBV28
ASTLNTPLNTEAF | TRBJ1-1 | TRBV2
ASSPRLAPDNEQF | TRBJ2-1 | TRBV18
ASSFVGGSDTQY | TRBJ2-3 | TRBV5-5
ASSFYPGLAGAGRETQY | TRBJ2-5 | TRBV28
ASTATGEKLF | TRBJ1-4 | TRBV28
ASSLVVAGAGNEQF | TRBJ2-1 | TRBV5-1
ASRLPSTYEQY | TRBJ2-7 | TRBV7-6
ASTNPDLTDTQY | TRBJ2-3 | TRBV2
SATDRTYEQY | TRBJ2-7 | TRBV20-1
ASSQQETQY | TRBJ2-5 | TRBV4-2
ASSSILTGSGSTGELF | TRBJ2-2 | TRBV5-1
ASRDYSYNEQF | TRBJ2-1 | TRBV19
SARDLTTEYEQY | TRBJ2-7 | TRBV20-1
ASSRPDREGEQY | TRBJ2-7 | TRBV28
ASRGGATDTQY | TRBJ2-3 | TRBV6-8
ASSPYNTLNTEAF | TRBJ1-1 | TRBV12-3/TRBV12-4
ALGVDEQY | TRBJ2-7 | TRBV6-7
ASSLEGTRSPYNEQF | TRBJ2-1 | TRBV7-6
ASSPRGGSSYNEQF | TRBJ2-1 | TRBV28
ASSRDRGSGYT | TRBJ1-2 | TRBV12-3/TRBV12-4
AISGDYTQY | TRBJ2-3 | TRBV10-3
SASRPGNTIY | TRBJ1-3 | TRBV20-1
ASSVETDISGANVLT | TRBJ2-6 | TRBV6-1
SARPRRGDTQY | TRBJ2-3 | TRBV20-1
ASSESGGGPYEQY | TRBJ2-7 | TRBV2
ASSPSGPHNEQF | TRBJ2-1 | TRBV10-2
ASRTHGGPDEQF | TRBJ2-1 | TRBV9
ASSLSWTGWQETQY | TRBJ2-5 | TRBV7-9
ASSFPGAFTDTQY | TRBJ2-3 | TRBV12-3/TRBV12-4
ASWVQGSDTQY | TRBJ2-3 | TRBV27
ATVNGYTGELF | TRBJ2-2 | TRBV6-1
ASSAGRTTNEKLF | TRBJ1-4 | TRBV28
SATGIDGELF | TRBJ2-2 | TRBV20-1
ASSLAAGSWGEQY | TRBJ2-7 | TRBV7-6
ASSDMGGGTDTQY | TRBJ2-3 | TRBV6-1
ASSWAGLAGPYNEQF | TRBJ2-1 | TRBV5-1
SATSYNEQF | TRBJ2-1 | TRBV20-1
ASSPLRGNTEAF | TRBJ1-1 | TRBV18
ASRVGPTDTQY | TRBJ2-3 | TRBV6-6
ASSREQQETQY | TRBJ2-5 | TRBV2
SARDPVLGTQY | TRBJ2-3 | TRBV20-1
ASSSRTEDYEQY | TRBJ2-7 | TRBV7-8
SVSQDTQY | TRBJ2-3 | TRBV29-1
ASSANNLETQY | TRBJ2-5 | TRBV6-2/TRBV6-3
ASSLSEGGTPNTDTQY | TRBJ2-3 | TRBV7-9
ASSQVQGANEQY | TRBJ2-7 | TRBV4-1
ASSLAGSRPRT | TRBJ1-2 | TRBV7-9
ASSTLEEYGYT | TRBJ1-2 | TRBV6-6
ASSSRGNEQF | TRBJ2-1 | TRBV28
ASSDGNRGNTEAF | TRBJ1-1 | TRBV6-4
ASSLTGGGNQPQH | TRBJ1-5 | TRBV5-1
ASSVVPGGAGEQY | TRBJ2-7 | TRBV9
ASSLAAGGPADTQY | TRBJ2-3 | TRBV7-6
ASSLGLYGYT | TRBJ1-2 | TRBV7-9
ANTRDTQETQY | TRBJ2-5 | TRBV2
ASSSWTGRDTEAF | TRBJ1-1 | TRBV11-1